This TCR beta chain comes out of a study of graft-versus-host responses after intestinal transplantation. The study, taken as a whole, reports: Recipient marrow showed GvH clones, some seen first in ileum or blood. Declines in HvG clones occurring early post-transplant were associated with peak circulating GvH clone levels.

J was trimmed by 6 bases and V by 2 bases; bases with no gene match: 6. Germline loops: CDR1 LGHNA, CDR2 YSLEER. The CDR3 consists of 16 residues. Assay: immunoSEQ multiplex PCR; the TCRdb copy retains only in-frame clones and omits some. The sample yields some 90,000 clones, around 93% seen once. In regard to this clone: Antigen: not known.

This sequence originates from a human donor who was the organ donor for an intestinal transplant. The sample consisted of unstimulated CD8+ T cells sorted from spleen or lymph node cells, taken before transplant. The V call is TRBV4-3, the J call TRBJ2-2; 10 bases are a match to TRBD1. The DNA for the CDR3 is TGCGCCAGCAGCCAACTACAAGGACAGGGGGCCGGGGAGCTGTTTTTT. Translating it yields CASSQLQGQGAGELFF.